Listed here are 26 T cell receptor beta chains from one sample, sequenced in a study of OX40 agonist ivuxolimab in advanced cancers. Using immunoSEQ multiplex PCR, the repertoire was profiled, and TCRdb retains in-frame clones only, with some absent. The repertoire consists of tens of thousands of clones, with around 86% occurring once and the leading ten covering under 0.35%. This sample comprised CD4+ or CD8+ T cells sorted from blood, obtained in a trial of the OX40 agonist ivuxolimab. Receptors were obtained from an adult with an advanced solid tumor such as melanoma, head and neck, liver or kidney cancer.

This chain links TRBV7-8 with TRBJ2-7; weak D call: TRBD1 (5 bases). The V end was cut by 6 bases, the J end by 3 bases, with 15 bases between. CDR3 length: 14 amino acids. CDR1 and CDR2 from the germline V gene are SGHVS and FQNEAQ. CDR3 region: CASSIDSPLYEQYV. The DNA for the CDR3 is TGTGCCAGCAGTATCGACAGTCCCCTCTACGAGCAGTACGTC.

The V gene is TRBV2, the J gene TRBJ2-1, with TRBD1 matching over 11 bases. Unmatched junction bases numbered 11, after V lost 2 bases and J lost 5 bases. The CDR3 extends over 18 amino acids. Germline loops: CDR1 SNHLY, CDR2 FYNNEI. The CDR3 loop is CASSEMGQGEGSDNEQFF. The CDR3 nucleotides are TGTGCCAGCAGTGAAATGGGACAGGGGGAAGGGTCAGACAATGAGCAGTTCTTC. Filled out from reference TRBV2 and TRBJ2-1, the complete variable domain reads EPEVTQTPSHQVTQMGQEVILRCVPISNHLYFYWYRQILGQKVEFLVSFYNNEISEKSEIFDDQFSVERPDGSNFTLKIRSTKLEDSAMYFCASSEMGQGEGSDNEQFFGPGTRLTVL.

This clone was picked up one time. The rearrangement joins TRBV10-3 to TRBJ1-5; D is perhaps TRBD1 (6 bases). Germline V gene lookup returns CDR1 ENHRY and CDR2 SYGVKD. Trimming shortened V by 4 bases and J by 2 bases, and 9 bases separated the two germline ends. CDR3 length equals 14 residues. The CDR3 sequence is CAISGGGGNQPQHF. CDR3 DNA sequence: TGTGCCATCAGTGGAGGGGGGGGCAATCAGCCCCAGCATTTT.

The chain employs TRBV19 and TRBJ2-5, with 8 bases lining up with TRBD2. Germline CDR1 reads LNHDA; CDR2 reads SQIVND (reference sequence). The CDR3 consists of 16 residues. J gave up 2 bases and V 7 bases, and 12 bases lay outside the gene matches. Here the CDR3 reads CASKAEGTRPQETQYF. CDR3 in DNA: TGTGCCAGTAAGGCGGAGGGGACTAGACCTCAAGAGACCCAGTACTTC. The full variable domain, completed using reference TRBV19 and TRBJ2-5, is DGGITQSPKYLFRKEGQNVTLSCEQNLNHDAMYWYRQDPGQGLRLIYYSQIVNDFQKGDIAEGYSVSREKKESFPLTVTSAQKNPTAFYLCASKAEGTRPQETQYFGPGTRLLVL.

This clone was seen once. This rearrangement joins TRBV27 to TRBJ2-7, with TRBD1 as a possible D gene (6 bases). CDR3 length equals 13 residues. V was shortened by 6 bases and J by 0 bases, with 9 bases between the two germline ends. Germline V gene data show CDR1 as MNHEY and CDR2 as SMNVEV (reference sequence). The CDR3 DNA reads as TGTGCCAGCAGGGGACATACCTCCTACGAGCAGTACTTC. Protein product: CASRGHTSYEQYF.

In its sample, this clone was seen once. The V call is TRBV6-1, the J call TRBJ1-1; a possible D gene is TRBD1 (6 bases). Germline V gene lookup returns CDR1 MNHNS and CDR2 SASEGT. CDR3 length: 16 residues. V was shortened by 2 bases and J by 1 base, with 14 bases between the two germline ends. This CDR3 reads CASSEMGGAANTEAFF. The CDR3 DNA follows: TGTGCCAGCAGTGAAATGGGGGGGGCCGCGAACACTGAAGCTTTCTTT.

The rearrangement uses TRBV28 and TRBJ1-2; D is unresolved. Germline CDR1 is MDHEN and CDR2 is SYDVKM. The CDR3 consists of 11 residues. Trimming took 3 bases from V and 8 from J, leaving 7 bases between them. CDR3 protein: CASSFVLGYTF. The DNA of the CDR3 is TGTGCCAGCAGTTTTGTTTTGGGCTACACCTTC.

J is TRBJ2-1 and V is TRBV9; the match to TRBD2 covers 10 bases. Per germline, CDR1 SGDLS and CDR2 YYNGEE. With 4 bases clipped from V and 10 bases from J, the junction kept 14 bases outside the gene matches. This CDR3 region has 16 residues. CDR3 residues: CASSYQASGGPGEQFF. In DNA form, the CDR3 reads TGTGCCAGCAGCTACCAAGCTAGCGGGGGCCCCGGGGAGCAGTTCTTC.

The count of this clone is one. The chain is built from TRBV28 and TRBJ2-5; D ambiguous. The tail of the sequence fits TRBJ2-7 better, so the J call may be wrong. Germline assignment: CDR1 MDHEN and CDR2 SYDVKM. This CDR3 has 13 residues. Written as DNA, the CDR3 is TGTGCCAGCAGTTTCATGTGGAGTGTCGAGCAGTACTTC. It is translated as CASSFMWSVEQYF.

V usage is TRBV7-2 and J usage is TRBJ2-1; the D is unclear. In germline, CDR1 is SGHTA, CDR2 FQGNSA. V was trimmed by 4 bases and J by 9 bases, leaving 10 bases between them. The CDR3 covers 12 residues. This CDR3 reads CASSSQLREQFF. CDR3 DNA sequence: TGTGCCAGCAGCTCGCAACTCCGTGAGCAGTTCTTC.

This chain links TRBV2 with TRBJ1-1; D possibly corresponds to TRBD1 (5 bases). Germline-derived CDR1 and CDR2 are SNHLY and FYNNEI. The CDR3 is 13 residues long. V dropped 6 bases and J dropped 1 base, with 9 bases sitting between them. Here the CDR3 reads CASSADRNTEAFF. The CDR3 nucleotides are TGTGCCAGCAGCGCTGACAGGAACACTGAAGCTTTCTTT.

Concerning this clone itself: The same CDR3 also results from other DNA sequences found in this sample. The gene calls are TRBV5-1 and TRBJ1-3, with unresolved D. This CDR3 has 14 residues. Germline V gene sequence: CDR1 SGHRS, CDR2 YFSETQ. Trimming removed 2 bases at V and 0 bases at J, with 6 bases between. The CDR3 loop reads CASSLSISGNTIYF. The CDR3 nucleotides are TGCGCCAGCAGCTTATCCATCTCTGGAAACACCATATATTTT.

The V gene is TRBV5-1, the J gene TRBJ2-3, with 10 positions matching TRBD1. Germline CDR1 is SGHRS and CDR2 is YFSETQ. Germline trimming cut 5 bases from V and 6 bases from J; bases unmatched to any gene: 9. The CDR3 contains 15 residues. CDR3 sequence (DNA): TGCGCCAGCAGTCCCAGACAGGGGGCGCGGGATACGCAGTATTTT. It encodes CASSPRQGARDTQYF.

CDR3 DNA sequence: TGCGCCAGCAGCTTGGTTAAGGTGGACTATGGCTACACCTTC. This gives the protein CASSLVKVDYGYTF. The rearrangement links TRBV5-1 to TRBJ1-2, with D uncertain. The CDR3 has 14 amino acids. Germline V gene data show CDR1 as SGHRS and CDR2 as YFSETQ. V lost 0 bases and J 3 bases, leaving 9 bases between the germline ends.

The gene calls are TRBV10-3 and TRBJ1-1; D might be TRBD1 (5 bases). V was clipped by 0 bases and J by 4 bases, with 9 bases between them. CDR1 ENHRY and CDR2 SYGVKD come from the germline V gene. The CDR3 consists of 14 residues. This chain's CDR3 is CAISESGRVTEAFF. Here the CDR3 DNA reads TGTGCCATCAGTGAGTCGGGACGGGTCACTGAAGCTTTCTTT.

This sequence joins TRBV6-1 and TRBJ1-2, with a tentative D call TRBD1 (6 bases). The CDR3 is 13 amino acids. Germline CDR1 MNHNS, CDR2 SASEGT. Trimming removed 6 bases from V and 5 bases from J, with 13 bases in between. CDR3 sequence reads: CASSRGPGYGYTF. The CDR3 DNA is TGTGCCAGCAGCAGGGGCCCGGGATATGGCTACACCTTC.

The chain couples TRBV6-1 to TRBJ1-6; weak D call: TRBD1 (6 bases). V lost 11 bases and J lost 7, with 15 bases in between. CDR3 length equals 13 residues. Germline V gives CDR1 MNHNS, CDR2 SASEGT. CDR3 sequence (DNA): TGTGCCTCCCGGGACACCCTCAATTCACCCCTCCACTTT. Encoded protein: CASRDTLNSPLHF.

This CDR3 is CASSDRVAYEQYF. CDR3 DNA: TGTGCCAGCAGCGACAGGGTCGCCTACGAGCAGTACTTC. The chain recombines TRBV7-2 with TRBJ2-7; 7 bases line up with TRBD1. This CDR3 is 13 amino acids long. CDR1 and CDR2 from the germline V gene are SGHTA and FQGNSA. The trim removed 5 bases at V and 2 bases at J, leaving 3 bases unmatched.

The chain employs TRBV7-9 and TRBJ2-5; 8 bases agree with TRBD1. With V trimmed by 1 base and J by 4 bases, 5 bases remained unmatched. Germline V CDR1 and CDR2: SEHNR, FQNEAQ (reference sequence). This CDR3 has 15 residues. The CDR3 nucleotides are TGTGCCAGCAGCTTAGGGGGACAGGCACGAGAGACCCAGTACTTC. It codes for CASSLGGQARETQYF.

The chain joins TRBV19 to TRBJ2-2; D gene unclear. CDR3 length: 14 residues. Per the germline V gene, CDR1 is LNHDA and CDR2 is SQIVND (reference sequence). V gave up 3 bases and J gave up 5 bases, with 10 bases separating them. The chain's CDR3 is CASSIRGVTGELFF. CDR3 bases: TGTGCCAGTAGTATCCGTGGGGTAACCGGGGAGCTGTTTTTT.

V usage is TRBV5-5 and J usage is TRBJ2-7, with a tentative D call TRBD2 (5 bases). Per germline, CDR1 SGHKS and CDR2 YYEKEE (reference sequence). V gave up 1 base and J gave up 9 bases, with 20 bases separating them. This CDR3 spans 15 amino acids. This chain's CDR3 is CASSLFGLAASGQYV. The CDR3 DNA is TGTGCCAGCAGCTTGTTCGGGCTAGCCGCCTCCGGGCAGTACGTC.

The J gene is TRBJ2-5, the V gene TRBV5-1; D remains unclear. Trimming shortened V by 5 bases and J by 1 base, and 6 bases separated the two germline ends. Germline CDR1 and CDR2: SGHRS and YFSETQ. CDR3 length: 12 amino acids. The CDR3 reads CASRVAQETQYF. In DNA form, the CDR3 reads TGCGCCAGCAGGGTGGCCCAAGAGACCCAGTACTTC.

This clone appeared once. J is TRBJ1-5 and V is TRBV6-1; a possible D gene is TRBD1 (6 bases). From germline, CDR1 is MNHNS and CDR2 SASEGT. The V end was cut by 4 bases, the J end by 6 bases, with 16 bases between. The CDR3 has 15 amino acids. CDR3 sequence: CASSGATGPAQPQHF. The CDR3 DNA follows: TGTGCCAGCAGTGGAGCGACAGGACCCGCTCAGCCCCAGCATTTT.

The chain joins TRBV6-5 to TRBJ2-5; a weak D match, TRBD1 (5 bases). V lost 0 bases and J 5 bases, leaving 10 bases between the germline ends. The CDR3 is 14 amino acids. Germline V CDR1 and CDR2: MNHEY, SVGAGI. CDR3 nucleotides: TGTGCCAGCAGTTACTCGCCAGGGATGGAGACCCAGTACTTC. This encodes CASSYSPGMETQYF.

This clone has just a few counts. V is TRBV15 and J is TRBJ1-6, with D perhaps TRBD1 (6 bases). The CDR3 runs to 15 residues. In germline, CDR1 is LNHNV, CDR2 YYDKDF (reference sequence). V lost 2 bases and J lost 7, with 12 bases in between. CDR3 nucleotide sequence: TGTGCCACCAGCAGATTGGACAGACCGAATTCACCCCTCCACTTT. As protein: CATSRLDRPNSPLHF.

The genes are TRBV11-2 and TRBJ2-1; possible D gene TRBD1, 6 bases. The germline CDR1 and CDR2 sequences are SGHAT and FQNNGV. With 4 bases removed from V and 9 bases from J, the gap between germline ends came to 22 bases. The CDR3 consists of 16 residues. In DNA, the CDR3 is TGTGCCAGCAGCTCAGGGGACGGACGGAATGGTTTTGAGCAGTTCTTC. Amino acids: CASSSGDGRNGFEQFF.